This TCR beta chain was observed in a study of blood T cell repertoires in COVID-19. Trimming took off 4 bases at V and 8 bases at J, with 6 bases between the two ends. There are 11 residues in the CDR3. The germline gives CDR1 SGHNT, CDR2 YYREEE (reference sequence). Profiled with immunoSEQ multiplex PCR; TCRdb holds only in-frame clones, not every one. The top ten clones hold 5.5% to 7% of a sample with 90,000 to 120,000 clones, around nine tenths of them seen once. The chain is built from TRBV5-4 and TRBJ2-2; D ambiguous. This receptor was obtained from a human donor in a cohort sampled during active COVID-19. Material: peripheral blood. DNA of the CDR3: TGTGCCAGCAGCATCGCGGGGGAGCTGTTTTTT. Translated, it gives CASSIAGELFF.